This T cell receptor beta chain was captured by sequencing in a study of cytotoxic CD8 clonotypes in ibrutinib-treated CLL. The CDR3 is 16 amino acids. Between the trimmed V and J ends, which lost 2 bases and 3 bases, there was a span of 13 bases. The germline gives CDR1 SGHTA, CDR2 FQGNSA. Data came from immunoSEQ multiplex PCR; TCRdb stores just in-frame clones and leaves some out. The data show approximately 210,000 clones, with around 72% seen just once and about an eighth held by the top ten. The TCR was taken from a human donor with chronic lymphocytic leukemia. The material sequenced was PBMCs, taken after 24 months of ibrutinib treatment. This chain links TRBV7-2 with TRBJ2-2, with D uncertain. The CDR3 protein is CASSLSPRPDTGELFF. The CDR3 nucleotides are TGTGCCAGCAGCTTATCCCCTCGTCCCGACACCGGGGAGCTGTTTTTT.